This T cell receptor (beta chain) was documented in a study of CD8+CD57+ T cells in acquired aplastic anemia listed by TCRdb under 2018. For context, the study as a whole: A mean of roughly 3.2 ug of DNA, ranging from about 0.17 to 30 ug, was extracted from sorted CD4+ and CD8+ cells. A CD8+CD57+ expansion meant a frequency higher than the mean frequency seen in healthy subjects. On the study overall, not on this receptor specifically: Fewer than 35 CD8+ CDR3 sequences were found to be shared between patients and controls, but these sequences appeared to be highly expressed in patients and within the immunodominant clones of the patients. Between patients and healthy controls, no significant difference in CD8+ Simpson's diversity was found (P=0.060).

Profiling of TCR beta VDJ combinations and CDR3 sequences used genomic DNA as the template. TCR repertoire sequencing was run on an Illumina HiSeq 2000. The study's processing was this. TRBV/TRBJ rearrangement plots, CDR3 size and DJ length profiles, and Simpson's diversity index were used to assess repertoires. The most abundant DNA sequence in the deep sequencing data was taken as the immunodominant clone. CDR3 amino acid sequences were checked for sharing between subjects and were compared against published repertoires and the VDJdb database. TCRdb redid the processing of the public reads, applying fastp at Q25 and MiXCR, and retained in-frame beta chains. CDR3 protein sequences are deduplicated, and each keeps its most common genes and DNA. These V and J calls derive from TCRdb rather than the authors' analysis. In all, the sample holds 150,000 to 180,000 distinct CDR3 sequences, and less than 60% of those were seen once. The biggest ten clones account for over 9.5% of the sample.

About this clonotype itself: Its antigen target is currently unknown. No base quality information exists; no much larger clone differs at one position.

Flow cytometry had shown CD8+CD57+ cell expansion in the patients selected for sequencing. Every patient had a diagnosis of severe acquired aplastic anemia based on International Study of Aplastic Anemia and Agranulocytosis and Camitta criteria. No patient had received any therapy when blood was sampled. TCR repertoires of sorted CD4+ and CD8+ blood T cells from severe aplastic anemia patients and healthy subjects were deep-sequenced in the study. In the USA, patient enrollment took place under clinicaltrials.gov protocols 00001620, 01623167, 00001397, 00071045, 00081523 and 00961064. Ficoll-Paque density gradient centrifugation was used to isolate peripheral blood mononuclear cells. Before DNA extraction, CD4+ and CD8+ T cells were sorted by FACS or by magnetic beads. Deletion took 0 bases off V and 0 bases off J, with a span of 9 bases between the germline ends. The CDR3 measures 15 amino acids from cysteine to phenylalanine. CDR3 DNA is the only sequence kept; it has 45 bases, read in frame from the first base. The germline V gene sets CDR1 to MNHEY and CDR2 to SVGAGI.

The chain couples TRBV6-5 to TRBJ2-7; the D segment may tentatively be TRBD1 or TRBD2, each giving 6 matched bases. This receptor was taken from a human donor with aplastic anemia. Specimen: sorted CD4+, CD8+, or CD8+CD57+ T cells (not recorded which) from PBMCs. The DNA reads TGTGCCAGCAGTTACTCGCCGGGGGCCTCCTACGAGCAGTACTTC. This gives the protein CASSYSPGASYEQYF.